A selection of T cell receptor beta chains follows, all from one sample in a study of cytomegalovirus exposure and HLA in healthy donors. TCRdb's table, derived via immunoSEQ multiplex PCR, lists solely in-frame clones and lacks some. The data contain about 160,000 clones, around 82% of them singletons. Sequenced material: PBMCs. Every receptor here comes from a middle-aged man in good health and CMV-seropositive. Both conserved end residues are part of each CDR3. The order of the fields is J gene, V gene, D gene, CDR3 protein. D genes are given only for firm matches.

>TRBJ2-5|TRBV10-3|TRBD2
CAISGVAGPYQETQYF
>TRBJ2-2|TRBV7-2|TRBD2
CASSSTSGWAAGTGELFF
>TRBJ2-7|TRBV7-2|TRBD2
CASSPTSGGIYEQYF
>TRBJ2-7|TRBV6-5|.
CASREGTQSYEQYF
>TRBJ2-2|TRBV7-2|TRBD2
CASSPTGGSTGELFF
>TRBJ2-7|TRBV7-9|.
CASKRAGESPTTEQYF
>TRBJ2-7|TRBV28|.
CASSFTPGYEQYF
>TRBJ1-1|TRBV18|.
CASSPRVSGVTEAFF
>TRBJ1-5|TRBV4-3|.
CASSPTGNSNQPQHF
>TRBJ2-5|TRBV4-3|.
CASSQEPGTQETQYF
>TRBJ2-1|TRBV2|.
CASGRNSYNEQFF
>TRBJ1-5|TRBV6-6|.
CASSYSEVGYNQPQHF
>TRBJ1-2|TRBV13|TRBD1
CASSFSRQGYYGYTF
>TRBJ1-2|TRBV4-2|.
CASSQAAGTNYGYTF
>TRBJ2-3|TRBV7-3|TRBD2
CAISTIRASGRTTDTQYF
>TRBJ1-5|TRBV28|TRBD1
CASSIGQGRQPQHF
>TRBJ2-7|TRBV7-8|.
CASSIQVYEQYF
>TRBJ1-2|TRBV14|TRBD1
CASSQGQGHGYTF
>TRBJ1-5|TRBV4-1|.
CSSSQVFIVHSNQPQHF
>TRBJ2-7|TRBV2|TRBD2
CASSEGTSGAPYEQYF
>TRBJ2-1|TRBV7-9|.
CASSLDARDEQFF
>TRBJ2-7|TRBV9|TRBD2
CASSGGAQAGYEQYF
>TRBJ2-1|TRBV6-1|TRBD2
CASRLAGFNEQFF
>TRBJ2-1|TRBV5-4|.
CASSLPQGLSYNEQFF
>TRBJ2-1|TRBV7-8|TRBD1
CASSFRTGVNNEQFF
>TRBJ1-5|TRBV7-3|TRBD1
CASSPTGGLNQPQHF
>TRBJ2-1|TRBV7-9|.
CASSLGYGRAIQFF
>TRBJ2-1|TRBV18|.
CASSPDRNNNNEQFF
>TRBJ1-2|TRBV19|TRBD1
CASSRSGQGNAFGYTF
>TRBJ2-7|TRBV7-6|.
CASSPRQGGFYEQYF
>TRBJ2-1|TRBV11-3|.
CASSLLSGPYNEQFF
>TRBJ2-7|TRBV6-5|TRBD2
CASSFLAGENYEQYF
>TRBJ1-2|TRBV4-3|.
CASSQNRAGYTF
>TRBJ1-1|TRBV5-4|TRBD1
CASSPQGGSEAFF
>TRBJ2-5|TRBV28|TRBD2
CASSSPQAGTSLETQYF
>TRBJ2-5|TRBV4-1|TRBD2
CASSQPFRRGGQETQYF
>TRBJ2-5|TRBV30|.
CAWSGLGTRAETQYF
>TRBJ2-7|TRBV5-1|.
CASSLLQGGHEQYF
>TRBJ1-5|TRBV6-5|TRBD1
CASSRGTGSNQPQHF
>TRBJ2-5|TRBV7-2|TRBD2
CASSLALAGGAETQYF
>TRBJ2-5|TRBV7-2|TRBD2
CASSRLAGVQETQYF
>TRBJ1-4|TRBV5-1|TRBD1
CASSLAGTANEKLFF
>TRBJ1-4|TRBV28|.
CASSSGQRATNEKLFF
>TRBJ1-1|TRBV19|TRBD1
CASSIAGTGEKAFF
>TRBJ1-3|TRBV10-3|.
CAISAPVLLGQPSGNTIYF
>TRBJ2-6|TRBV18|.
CASSPGASGANVLTF
>TRBJ2-3|TRBV6-5|TRBD2
CASSSGLAVTDTQYF
>TRBJ2-1|TRBV2|TRBD2
CASRGERGAHNEQFF
>TRBJ2-7|TRBV7-8|.
CASSSVEEEQYF
>TRBJ2-5|TRBV4-1|TRBD2
CASSPQATSGGAETQYF